This TCR beta chain comes out of a study of blood T cell repertoires in COVID-19. The germline V gene has CDR1 SGHNT and CDR2 YYREEE (reference sequence). V gave up 1 base and J gave up 3 bases, with 7 bases separating them. This CDR3 is built from 13 residues. The protocol was immunoSEQ multiplex PCR, while the TCRdb copy is restricted to in-frame clones and leaves out a portion. The repertoire holds a few hundred thousand clones, with roughly 86% as singletons. In the case of this clone: Other DNA sequences from this sample encode an identical CDR3 as well.

The rearrangement uses TRBV5-4 and TRBJ2-5; D remains ambiguous. The clonotype originates from a man aged 18 to 29 with active or convalescent COVID-19. Sequencing used peripheral blood. CDR3 DNA: TGTGCCAGCAGCTTGCGCGGCGAAGAGACCCAGTACTTC. It is translated as CASSLRGEETQYF.